These 9 T cell receptor beta chains originate from one sample sequenced in a study of control samples from healthy donors and cancer patients. TCRdb's table, derived via immunoSEQ multiplex PCR, lists solely in-frame clones and lacks some. The table lists 150,000 to 200,000 clones, around 92% of them singletons. Source material: blood. All receptors come from a woman in her twenties or thirties in good health.

With regard to this clone: This specimen includes other DNA sequences encoding the same CDR3. The chain combines TRBV7-3 with TRBJ2-6; D gene unclear. Trimming took off 0 bases at V and 4 bases at J, with 7 bases between the two ends. Germline CDR1 and CDR2: SGHTA and FQGTGA. This CDR3 comprises 15 residues. The CDR3 sequence: CASSLTGFGANVLTF. CDR3 bases: TGTGCCAGCAGCTTAACAGGGTTCGGGGCCAACGTCCTGACTTTC.

V is TRBV7-2 and J is TRBJ2-5; 11 nucleotides agree with TRBD2. The CDR3 has 16 amino acids. Germline CDR1 SGHTA, CDR2 FQGNSA. V gave up 3 bases and J gave up 0 bases; unmatched junction bases: 3. Here the CDR3 DNA reads TGTGCCAGCAGCTTGACTAGCGGGACGTACCAAGAGACCCAGTACTTC. Its protein is CASSLTSGTYQETQYF. The complete variable domain, with remaining parts taken from reference TRBV7-2 and TRBJ2-5, reads GAGVSQSPSNKVTEKGKDVELRCDPISGHTALYWYRQSLGQGLEFLIYFQGNSAPDKSGLPSDRFSAERTGGSVSTLTIQRTQQEDSAVYLCASSLTSGTYQETQYFGPGTRLLVL.

The rearrangement joins TRBV6-4 to TRBJ2-1, with D unclear. Trimming pared 3 bases from V and 5 bases from J, leaving 8 bases between. Germline V gene data show CDR1 as MRHNA and CDR2 as SNTAGT. The CDR3 sequence is 13 residues long. CDR3 DNA sequence: TGTGCCAGCAGTGAGGGCAGTAACAATGAGCAGTTCTTC. Residues: CASSEGSNNEQFF.

The table lists this clone with a few counts. The rearrangement links TRBV11-2 to TRBJ1-2, with D unclear. The germline gives CDR1 SGHAT, CDR2 FQNNGV. The CDR3 is made up of 12 amino acids. V was pared by 3 bases and J by 1 base, with 3 bases between. CDR3 nucleotides: TGTGCCAGCAGCTTGGGTAACTATGGCTACACCTTC. Translated: CASSLGNYGYTF.

This chain connects TRBV3-1 (or the pseudogene TRBV3-2) to TRBJ1-1, with TRBD1 matching over 7 bases. Germline V CDR1 and CDR2: LGHDT, YNNKEL (reference sequence). The CDR3 has 17 residues. Trimming cost V 0 bases and J 0 bases; bases outside gene matches: 7. The CDR3 coding sequence is TGTGCCAGCAGCCAAGATCCCCGACAGGGAATGAACACTGAAGCTTTCTTT. It translates to CASSQDPRQGMNTEAFF.

The chain carries TRBV6-2 or TRBV6-3 and TRBJ2-2; 9 bases match TRBD1. The germline gives CDR1 MNHEY, CDR2 SVGEGT. The CDR3 is made up of 17 amino acids. Trimming took 0 bases from V and 5 from J; bases not matched to a gene: 7. The DNA for the CDR3 is TGTGCCAGCAGTTACTCGAAACACGACAGGGGGACCGGGGAGCTGTTTTTT. It codes for CASSYSKHDRGTGELFF.

V usage is TRBV29-1 and J usage is TRBJ2-7, with D uncertain. V was pared by 1 base and J by 0 bases, with 7 bases between. The CDR3 has 13 residues. Looked up from germline, CDR1 is SQVTM and CDR2 is ANQGSEA. CDR3 sequence: CSVEVPSSYEQYF. CDR3 DNA: TGCAGCGTTGAAGTCCCCAGCTCCTACGAGCAGTACTTC.

This chain connects TRBV28 to TRBJ1-2, with D uncertain. V was trimmed by 3 bases and J by 2 bases, leaving 7 bases between them. Per germline, CDR1 MDHEN and CDR2 SYDVKM. This CDR3 has 13 residues. This CDR3 reads CASSFRGNYGYTF. In DNA form, the CDR3 reads TGTGCCAGCAGTTTCCGTGGGAACTATGGCTACACCTTC.

The gene calls are TRBV7-9 and TRBJ1-5; perhaps TRBD1 as D (6 bases). The germline V gene has CDR1 SEHNR and CDR2 FQNEAQ (reference sequence). The CDR3 extends over 13 amino acids. V was cut by 3 bases and J by 7 bases, with 10 bases left in between. CDR3 nucleotide sequence: TGTGCCAGCAGCTTGGGCGGGGGCCAGCCCCAGCATTTT. Translated: CASSLGGGQPQHF. The full variable domain, with the rest looked up from reference TRBV7-9 and TRBJ1-5, is DTGVSQNPRHKITKRGQNVTFRCDPISEHNRLYWYRQTLGQGPEFLTYFQNEAQLEKSRLLSDRFSAERPKGSFSTLEIQRTEQGDSAMYLCASSLGGGQPQHFGDGTRLSIL.